This T cell receptor (beta chain) is from a study of beta chain features in type 1 diabetes. Losses at the gene ends were 5 bases for V and 4 bases for J; bases not matched to a gene: 7. This CDR3 is built from 14 residues. Germline V gives CDR1 SGHRS, CDR2 YFSETQ. This clone was found a few times. The sample holds other DNA sequences that translate to the same CDR3. The study reverse transcribed the entire isolated RNA, so it sequenced expressed TCRB transcripts. Measured with immunoSEQ multiplex PCR; TCRdb has only the in-frame clones, and not every one. The table lists 130,000 to 150,000 clones, nearly 9.5% of them singletons, with 0.55% to 0.85% in the top ten.

Sequencing was carried out using central memory CD4+ T cells from blood. The receptor was derived from a man in his late teens or twenties in good health. This chain connects TRBV5-1 to TRBJ2-5; 8 bases are a match to TRBD1. This CDR3 reads CASSFGQGTETQYF. The DNA for the CDR3 is TGCGCCAGCAGTTTCGGACAGGGAACAGAGACCCAGTACTTC.